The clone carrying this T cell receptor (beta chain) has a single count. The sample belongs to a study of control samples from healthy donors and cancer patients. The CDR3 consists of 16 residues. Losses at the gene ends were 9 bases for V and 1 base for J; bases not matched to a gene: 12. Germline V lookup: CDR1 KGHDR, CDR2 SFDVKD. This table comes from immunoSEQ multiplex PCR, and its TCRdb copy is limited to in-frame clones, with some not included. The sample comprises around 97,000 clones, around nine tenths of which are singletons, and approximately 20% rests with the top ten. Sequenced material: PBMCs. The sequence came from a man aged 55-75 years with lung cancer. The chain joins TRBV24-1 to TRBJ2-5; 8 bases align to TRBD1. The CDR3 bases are TGTGCCACCGCTGGGGTGACAGGGGAGGCCCAAGAGACCCAGTACTTC. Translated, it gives CATAGVTGEAQETQYF.